Reported below is one T cell receptor beta chain. There is no known antigen for this receptor. It has no much larger one-base neighbor in the sample; base qualities were not kept. The immunoSEQ Assay, a bias-controlled multiplex PCR, was used to amplify TCRbeta CDR3 regions from genomic DNA. On the study's bioinformatics: Within the assay, amplification of reference gene primers was used to estimate how many nucleated cells each sample contained. To quantify the absolute abundance of each unique TCRbeta CDR3 rearrangement, sequence reads were collapsed and filtered. For each sample, productive Simpson clonality was calculated as the square root of Simpson's diversity index across productive rearrangements. TCRdb limited this immuneACCESS table to in-frame rearrangements with V and J called. A share of clones is missing; checked studies link under half to unresolved V genes, and the rest is unexplained. V and J calls and clone size come straight from that table; D and trimming were deduced from the DNA. The sample contains roughly 280,000 clones, approximately 90% of them found a single time. The ten largest clones represent about 2.2% of the sample.

This entry belongs to a study of blood T cell repertoires in COVID-19 (dated by TCRdb to 2018 to 2021). With regard to the full study: Collaborator samples came from the United States, Italy and Spain and covered acute and convalescent phases of COVID-19. The material from the prospective study consisted of cDNA or gDNA derived from T cells, B-cell-depleted T cells, or PBMCs. Deeply sampled blood TCRbeta repertoires from subjects exposed to, actively infected with, or recovered from COVID-19 were included in the dataset. A freely available public database, intended as a resource for researchers studying the immune response to SARS-CoV-2, is where the repertoires were released. Samples came from the ongoing ImmuneRACE study (first 160 participants) plus 1,254 subjects from 6 global collaborators. Sample metadata almost always included a de-identified subject ID, COVID-19 status, age in years and sex. Where available, HLA class I and class II types were obtained from metadata supplied by the sample provider rather than from assay-based typing.

Broad study findings and their caveats: The amount of clinical and demographic metadata varied by source and participant and was provided uncurated.

Samples from volunteer blood donors who had recovered from COVID-19 were contributed by a second Seattle source. Whole blood was collected in K2EDTA tubes by collaborating institutions according to the institutions' own protocols. For TCRbeta analysis, collaborators shipped samples as frozen whole blood, isolated PBMCs, or DNA extracted from either of those sample types. Reading the germline V gene gives CDR1 MDHEN and CDR2 SYDVKM. V loses 4 bases of germline sequence and J loses 5 bases, and the interval between the two ends is 8 bases. The CDR3 covers 12 residues, taking in both the cysteine and the phenylalanine. Of all the DNA, just the CDR3 is kept, 36 bases in frame from base 1.

The V and J segments used are TRBV28 and TRBJ1-1; the D gene lacks a confident call. The sample consisted of peripheral blood. The clonotype was recovered from a woman aged 45 to 65 who had recovered from COVID-19. The nucleotide sequence is TGTGCCAGCAGTTCCAGTCGAACTGAAGCTTTCTTT. This codes for CASSSSRTEAFF.